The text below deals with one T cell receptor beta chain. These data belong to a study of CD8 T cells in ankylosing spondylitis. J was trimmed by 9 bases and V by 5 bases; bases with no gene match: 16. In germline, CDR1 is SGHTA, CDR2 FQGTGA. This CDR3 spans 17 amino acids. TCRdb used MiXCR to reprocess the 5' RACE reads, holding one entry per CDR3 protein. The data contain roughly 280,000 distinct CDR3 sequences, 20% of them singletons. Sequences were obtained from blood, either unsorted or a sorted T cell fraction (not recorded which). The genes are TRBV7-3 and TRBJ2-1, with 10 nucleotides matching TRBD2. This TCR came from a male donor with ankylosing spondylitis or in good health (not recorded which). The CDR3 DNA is TGTGCCAGCAGCCTCCTAACCCTAGCGGGAGAAATCAGTGAGCAGTTCTTC. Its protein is CASSLLTLAGEISEQFF.